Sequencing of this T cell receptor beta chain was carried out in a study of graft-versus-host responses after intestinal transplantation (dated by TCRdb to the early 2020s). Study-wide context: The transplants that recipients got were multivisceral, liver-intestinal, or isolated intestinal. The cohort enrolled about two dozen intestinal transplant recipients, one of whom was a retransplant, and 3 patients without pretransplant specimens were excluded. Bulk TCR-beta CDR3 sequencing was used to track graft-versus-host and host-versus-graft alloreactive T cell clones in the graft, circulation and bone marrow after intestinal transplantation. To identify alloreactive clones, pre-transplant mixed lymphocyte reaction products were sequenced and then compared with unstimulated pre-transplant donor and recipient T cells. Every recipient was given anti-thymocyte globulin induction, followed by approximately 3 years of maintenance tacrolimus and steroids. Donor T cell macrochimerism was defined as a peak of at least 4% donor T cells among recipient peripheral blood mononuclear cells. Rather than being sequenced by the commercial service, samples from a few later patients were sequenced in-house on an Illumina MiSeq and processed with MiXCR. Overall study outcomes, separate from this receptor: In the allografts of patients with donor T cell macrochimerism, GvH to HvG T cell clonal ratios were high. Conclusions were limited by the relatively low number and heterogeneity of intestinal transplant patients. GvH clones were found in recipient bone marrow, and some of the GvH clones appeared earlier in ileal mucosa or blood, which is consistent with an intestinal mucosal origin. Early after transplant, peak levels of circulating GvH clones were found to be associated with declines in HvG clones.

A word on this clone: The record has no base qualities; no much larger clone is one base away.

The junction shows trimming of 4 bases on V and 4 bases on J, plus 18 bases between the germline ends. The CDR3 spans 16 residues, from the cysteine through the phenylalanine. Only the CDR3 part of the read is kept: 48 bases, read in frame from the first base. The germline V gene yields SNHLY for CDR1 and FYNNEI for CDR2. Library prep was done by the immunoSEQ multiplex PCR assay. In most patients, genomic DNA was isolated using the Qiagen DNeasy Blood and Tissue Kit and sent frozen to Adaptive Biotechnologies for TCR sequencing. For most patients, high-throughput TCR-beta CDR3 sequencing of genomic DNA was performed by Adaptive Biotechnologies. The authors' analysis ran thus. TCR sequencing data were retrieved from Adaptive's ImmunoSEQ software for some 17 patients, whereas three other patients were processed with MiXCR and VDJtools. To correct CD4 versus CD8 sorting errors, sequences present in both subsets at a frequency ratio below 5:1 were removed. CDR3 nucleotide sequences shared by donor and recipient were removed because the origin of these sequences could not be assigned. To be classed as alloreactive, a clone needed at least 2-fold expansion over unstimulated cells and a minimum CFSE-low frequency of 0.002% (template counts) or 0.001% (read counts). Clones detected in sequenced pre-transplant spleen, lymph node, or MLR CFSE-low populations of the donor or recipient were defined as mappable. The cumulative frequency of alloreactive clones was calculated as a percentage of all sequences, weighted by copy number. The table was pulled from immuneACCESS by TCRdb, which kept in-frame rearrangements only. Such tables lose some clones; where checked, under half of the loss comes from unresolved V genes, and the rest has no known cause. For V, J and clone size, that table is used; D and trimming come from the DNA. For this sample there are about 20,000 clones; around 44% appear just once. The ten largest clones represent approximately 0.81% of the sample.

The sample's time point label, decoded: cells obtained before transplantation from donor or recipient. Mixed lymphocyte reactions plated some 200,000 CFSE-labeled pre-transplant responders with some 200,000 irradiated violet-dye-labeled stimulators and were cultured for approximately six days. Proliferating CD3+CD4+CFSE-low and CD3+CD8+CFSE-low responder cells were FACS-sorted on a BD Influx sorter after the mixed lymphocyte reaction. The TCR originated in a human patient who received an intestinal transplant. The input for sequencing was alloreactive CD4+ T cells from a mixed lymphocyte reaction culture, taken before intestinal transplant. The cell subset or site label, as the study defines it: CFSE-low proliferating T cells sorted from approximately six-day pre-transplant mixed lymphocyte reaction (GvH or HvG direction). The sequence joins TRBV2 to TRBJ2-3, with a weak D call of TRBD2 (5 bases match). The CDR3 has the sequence CASSGASGWAPDTQYF. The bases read TGTGCCAGCAGTGGGGCTTCGGGGTGGGCCCCAGATACGCAGTATTTT.